This TCR beta chain was recovered during a study of T cell changes during pregnancy in multiple sclerosis. This clone was seen more than once but under ten times. The method was immunoSEQ multiplex PCR; TCRdb's version includes in-frame clones alone and lacks a portion of them. The repertoire holds about 42,000 clones, with approximately 90% as singletons. With 5 bases clipped from V and 7 bases from J, the junction kept 7 bases outside the gene matches. This CDR3 comprises 14 residues. Per germline, CDR1 MDHEN and CDR2 SYDVKM. V usage is TRBV28 and J usage is TRBJ1-5, with 8 bases matching TRBD1. The receptor was derived from a female donor with multiple sclerosis, enrolled in a pregnancy study. The sequenced sample was CD4+ T cells from peripheral blood mononuclear cells, obtained in the second trimester of pregnancy. The CDR3, as DNA: TGTGCCAGCAGTCGCCAGGGGGCTAAGCAGCCCCAGCATTTT. This codes for CASSRQGAKQPQHF.